This T cell receptor beta chain was identified in a study of control samples from healthy donors and cancer patients. There are a few counts of this clone. Sequenced by immunoSEQ multiplex PCR; TCRdb stores in-frame clones only, minus some. The sample consists of over 200,000 clones, 82% of them appearing once. Per the germline V gene, CDR1 is SGHRS and CDR2 is YFSETQ. Trimming removed 0 bases at V and 6 bases at J, with 5 bases between. This CDR3 spans 12 amino acids. The sequence was obtained from a woman aged 55-75 years with lung cancer. Sequenced: PBMCs. The rearrangement links TRBV5-1 to TRBJ2-3, with unresolved D. DNA of the CDR3: TGCGCCAGCAGCTTGGAATGGGATACGCAGTATTTT. Translating it yields CASSLEWDTQYF.